The 30 T cell receptor beta chains given below trace back to one sample, sequenced in a study of T cell clones after liver transplantation. TCRdb's table, derived via immunoSEQ multiplex PCR, lists solely in-frame clones and lacks some. The data show some 70,000 clones, roughly 90% seen once. Sequenced here: CD4+ T cells from blood, sampled before liver transplant. Receptors were obtained from a human donor who received a liver transplant.

This sequence joins TRBV4-2 and TRBJ1-5, with D tentatively TRBD1 (6 bases). V was clipped by 4 bases and J by 1 base, with 11 bases between them. Germline V gives CDR1 LGHNA, CDR2 YNFKEQ. The CDR3 has 15 amino acids. DNA of the CDR3: TGTGCCAGCAGCCCCGGGACACAGAGCAATCAGCCCCAGCATTTT. This codes for CASSPGTQSNQPQHF.

The V gene is TRBV7-3, the J gene TRBJ2-2; unclear D gene. V dropped 2 bases and J dropped 6 bases, with 7 bases sitting between them. The CDR3 sequence is 13 residues long. Germline CDR1 is SGHTA and CDR2 is FQGTGA. This chain's CDR3 is CASSLQAAGELFF. The DNA of the CDR3 is TGTGCCAGCAGCTTACAGGCGGCCGGGGAGCTGTTTTTT. The full variable domain, rest sourced from reference TRBV7-3 and TRBJ2-2, is GAGVSQTPSNKVTEKGKYVELRCDPISGHTALYWYRQSLGQGPEFLIYFQGTGAADDSGLPNDRFFAVRPEGSVSTLKIQRTERGDSAVYLCASSLQAAGELFFGEGSRLTVL.

The chain carries TRBV29-1 and TRBJ2-1; D remains ambiguous. V lost 4 bases and J 2 bases, leaving 3 bases between the germline ends. CDR3 length equals 11 residues. CDR1 SQVTM and CDR2 ANQGSEA come from the germline V gene. The CDR3 sequence: CSVVPYNEQFF. The CDR3 DNA reads TGCAGCGTTGTACCCTACAATGAGCAGTTCTTC.

The chain is built from TRBV4-1 and TRBJ2-6; perhaps TRBD1 as D (7 bases). The CDR3 consists of 18 residues. V gave up 4 bases and J gave up 1 base, with 17 bases separating them. Looked up from germline, CDR1 is MGHRA and CDR2 is YSYEKL. The CDR3 region has the DNA TGCGCCAGCAGCCCCGCGGGACAGAAGAAGTCTGGGGCCAACGTCCTGACTTTC. Its protein is CASSPAGQKKSGANVLTF.

In its sample, this clone was seen once. The rearrangement links TRBV5-1 to TRBJ2-3, with D tentatively TRBD2 (6 bases). CDR1 SGHRS and CDR2 YFSETQ come from the germline V gene. The CDR3 spans 15 residues. The V gene lost 4 bases and the J gene lost 4 bases, with 16 bases spanning the gap. The CDR3 coding sequence is TGCGCCAGCAGCGACAAGCGGGCGGGGTCAGATACGCAGTATTTT. It specifies CASSDKRAGSDTQYF.

This clone turned up a few times. The J gene is TRBJ2-2, the V gene TRBV7-8, with a weak D call TRBD2 (6 bases). The germline gives CDR1 SGHVS, CDR2 FQNEAQ. The V end lost 5 bases, the J end lost 4 bases, and 14 bases lay between the germline ends. This CDR3 comprises 15 residues. The CDR3 region has the DNA TGTGCCAGCAGCAGCGTTTTGGGGGGCACCGGGGAGCTGTTTTTT. This codes for CASSSVLGGTGELFF.

The chain employs TRBV11-2 and TRBJ2-7; either TRBD1 or TRBD2 may fit D (5 bases each). CDR1 and CDR2 (germline): SGHAT, FQNNGV. The CDR3 length is 13 residues. V gave up 2 bases and J gave up 4 bases, with 9 bases separating them. CDR3 loop: CASSLQRGYEQYF. The CDR3 DNA is TGTGCCAGCAGCTTACAGAGGGGTTACGAGCAGTACTTC.

The J gene is TRBJ1-1, the V gene TRBV18; D remains unclear. Trimming left V 4 bases short and J 5 bases short, with 11 bases between. Germline CDR1 reads KGHSH; CDR2 reads LQKENI. CDR3 length: 13 residues. The chain's CDR3 is CASSLGGDTEAFF. The DNA of the CDR3 is TGTGCCAGCTCACTGGGAGGAGATACTGAAGCTTTCTTT.

The genes are TRBV5-8 and TRBJ1-2; D is perhaps TRBD1 (6 bases). Trimming removed 9 bases at V and 2 bases at J, with 20 bases between. This CDR3 contains 15 residues. The germline CDR1 and CDR2 sequences are SGHTS and YDEGEE. CDR3 amino acids: CATNPGQTTNYGYTF. The CDR3 coding sequence is TGTGCCACCAACCCCGGACAGACAACGAACTATGGCTACACCTTC.

This clone was picked up one time. This chain links TRBV9 with TRBJ1-5; D ambiguous. CDR3 length: 13 residues. V was clipped by 2 bases and J by 4 bases, with 7 bases between them. Germline V gives CDR1 SGDLS, CDR2 YYNGEE. CDR3 DNA sequence: TGTGCCAGCAGCGTTGATAATAATCAGCCCCAGCATTTT. Its protein product is CASSVDNNQPQHF.

J is TRBJ2-7 and V is TRBV5-4; 9 bases match TRBD2. This CDR3 spans 16 amino acids. Germline assignment: CDR1 SGHNT and CDR2 YYREEE (reference sequence). Trimming took 0 bases from V and 4 from J; bases not matched to a gene: 8. The CDR3 region has the DNA TGTGCCAGCAGCTTGGAGGGGGCTAGCGGGATTTACGAGCAGTACTTC. Translated: CASSLEGASGIYEQYF. Complete variable domain (other parts from reference TRBV5-4 and TRBJ2-7): ETGVTQSPTHLIKTRGQQVTLRCSSQSGHNTVSWYQQALGQGPQFIFQYYREEENGRGNFPPRFSGLQFPNYSSELNVNALELDDSALYLCASSLEGASGIYEQYFGPGTRLTVT.

This clone was counted only a few times. V and J are TRBV7-3 and TRBJ2-2; D uncertain. There are 15 residues in the CDR3. Germline V gene data show CDR1 as SGHTA and CDR2 as FQGTGA. The V gene lost 3 bases and the J gene lost 0 bases, with 8 bases spanning the gap. The CDR3 loop is CASSFAASNTGELFF. The CDR3 DNA is TGTGCCAGCAGCTTTGCTGCCTCGAACACCGGGGAGCTGTTTTTT. The whole variable domain, filled in from reference TRBV7-3 and TRBJ2-2, reads GAGVSQTPSNKVTEKGKYVELRCDPISGHTALYWYRQSLGQGPEFLIYFQGTGAADDSGLPNDRFFAVRPEGSVSTLKIQRTERGDSAVYLCASSFAASNTGELFFGEGSRLTVL.

This clone came up once. The V and J genes are TRBV7-3 and TRBJ2-5; D may be TRBD1 or TRBD2 (5 bases each). The CDR3 length is 14 residues. Per germline, CDR1 SGHTA and CDR2 FQGTGA. V was shortened by 5 bases and J by 7 bases, with 17 bases between the two germline ends. The CDR3: CASSVSRGEGTQYF. CDR3 bases: TGTGCCAGCAGCGTTTCTAGGGGAGAAGGGACCCAGTACTTC.

This clone was seen only a few times. V usage is TRBV6-4 and J usage is TRBJ1-1; D unclear. CDR1 and CDR2 (germline): MRHNA, SNTAGT. V was shortened by 3 bases and J by 4 bases, with 9 bases between the two germline ends. This CDR3 spans 13 amino acids. CDR3 in amino acids: CASSEFRGTEAFF. The CDR3 DNA reads TGTGCCAGCAGTGAATTTCGAGGCACTGAAGCTTTCTTT.

CDR3 protein: CASSFGTGRQETQYF. The CDR3 bases are TGTGCCAGCAGCTTCGGGACAGGTCGACAAGAGACCCAGTACTTC. The chain has TRBV5-4 and TRBJ2-5; TRBD1 matches 8 bases. V lost 2 bases to trimming and J lost 2 bases; unmatched junction nucleotides: 5. The CDR3 loop spans 15 amino acids. Germline CDR1 reads SGHNT; CDR2 reads YYREEE (reference sequence).

The CDR3: CSVGQGHSLYF. The CDR3 coding sequence is TGCAGCGTAGGACAGGGCCATTCTCTGTACTTC. The V and J genes are TRBV29-1 and TRBJ2-7; 8 bases map to TRBD1. The germline V gene has CDR1 SQVTM and CDR2 ANQGSEA. The CDR3 consists of 11 residues. J was trimmed by 12 bases and V by 6 bases; bases with no gene match: 10.

With respect to this clone: Other DNA sequences within the sample encode an identical CDR3. Written as DNA, the CDR3 is TGTGCCAGCAGCGTAGCCGCGCAGGGGACCGGCTACACCTTC. This sequence encodes CASSVAAQGTGYTF. The chain couples TRBV9 to TRBJ1-2, with a tentative D call TRBD1 (6 bases). V lost 0 bases to trimming and J lost 8 bases, with 14 bases between them. Germline CDR1 is SGDLS and CDR2 is YYNGEE. The CDR3 extends over 14 amino acids. Complete variable domain (other parts from reference TRBV9 and TRBJ1-2): DSGVTQTPKHLITATGQRVTLRCSPRSGDLSVYWYQQSLDQGLQFLIQYYNGEERAKGNILERFSAQQFPDLHSELNLSSLELGDSALYFCASSVAAQGTGYTFGSGTRLTVV.

The rearrangement uses TRBV2 and TRBJ2-5; TRBD2 aligns across 10 bases. The germline gives CDR1 SNHLY, CDR2 FYNNEI. V was pared by 1 base and J by 1 base, with 6 bases of the junction left unmatched. This CDR3 is 17 amino acids long. The CDR3 sequence is CASSEGRGTSVQETQYF. The CDR3 bases are TGTGCCAGCAGTGAAGGACGGGGGACTAGCGTCCAAGAGACCCAGTACTTC.

The CDR3 DNA is TGTGCCAGCAGCCCACCGACGGGCCCTCTGGAGACCCAGTACTTC. Protein: CASSPPTGPLETQYF. The V call is TRBV7-2, the J call TRBJ2-5; no clear D. CDR3 length equals 15 residues. Germline CDR1 reads SGHTA; CDR2 reads FQGNSA. The V end was cut by 5 bases, the J end by 5 bases, with 18 bases between.

CDR3 protein: CASSPDYEETQYF. DNA of the CDR3: TGTGCCAGCAGTCCCGACTACGAAGAGACCCAGTACTTC. The rearrangement links TRBV27 to TRBJ2-5; D might be TRBD2 (5 bases). Per germline, CDR1 MNHEY and CDR2 SMNVEV (reference sequence). With 5 bases removed from V and 3 bases from J, the gap between germline ends came to 10 bases. The CDR3 has 13 amino acids.

V is TRBV2 and J is TRBJ2-6, with 11 bases fitting TRBD1. The germline CDR1 and CDR2 sequences are SNHLY and FYNNEI. V was pared by 1 base and J by 2 bases, with 1 base of the junction left unmatched. The CDR3 runs to 17 residues. The CDR3 loop reads CASSEGTGGAGANVLTF. Here the CDR3 DNA reads TGTGCCAGCAGTGAAGGGACAGGGGGCGCTGGGGCCAACGTCCTGACTTTC.

The chain has TRBV7-2 and TRBJ2-5, with 12 bases lining up with TRBD2. V gave up 3 bases and J gave up 5 bases; unmatched junction bases: 13. The CDR3 extends over 18 amino acids. Germline V gene lookup returns CDR1 SGHTA and CDR2 FQGNSA. The CDR3 DNA sequence: TGTGCCAGCAGCTTGGGGACTAGCGGGCCCCTATCAGTCGAGACCCAGTACTTC. It specifies CASSLGTSGPLSVETQYF.

This clone was recorded once. The chain recombines TRBV10-2 with TRBJ1-3; a possible D gene is TRBD1 (5 bases). Germline V gene data show CDR1 as WSHSY and CDR2 as SAAADI. The CDR3 is 12 residues long. V was pared by 4 bases and J by 7 bases, with 8 bases between. The CDR3 region is CASSGGVNTIYF. CDR3 in DNA: TGCGCCAGCAGTGGGGGGGTTAACACCATATATTTT.

The CDR3 DNA reads as TGTGCCAGCAGTTTAAAGGTCTGGGCTAGCGGCACAGATACGCAGTATTTT. Amino acids: CASSLKVWASGTDTQYF. This chain joins TRBV27 and TRBJ2-3; maybe TRBD2 (6 bases). This CDR3 is built from 17 residues. Germline-derived CDR1 and CDR2 are MNHEY and SMNVEV (reference sequence). Trimming took 2 bases from V and 1 from J, leaving 16 bases between them.

The rearrangement joins TRBV7-9 to TRBJ2-1; tentatively, D is TRBD2 (6 bases). The CDR3 contains 16 residues. Germline lookup yields CDR1 SEHNR and CDR2 FQNEAQ (reference sequence). V was trimmed by 2 bases and J by 7 bases, leaving 18 bases between them. In DNA form, the CDR3 reads TGTGCCAGCAGCTTAATCGACGCTAAACGGGGGAATGAGCAGTTCTTC. Residues: CASSLIDAKRGNEQFF.

The CDR3, as DNA: TGTGCCAGCAGCCTCAGCGGCCCCTTAAGCAAGCAGTACTTC. Protein product: CASSLSGPLSKQYF. The chain joins TRBV7-2 to TRBJ2-7, with a possible D match to TRBD2 (5 bases). Between the trimmed V and J ends, which lost 5 bases and 8 bases, there was a span of 19 bases. The CDR3 has 14 amino acids. Germline CDR1 reads SGHTA; CDR2 reads FQGNSA.

The CDR3 nucleotides read TGCGCCAGCAGCCCTCTAGCGGGAGATGCAGATACGCAGTATTTT. It codes for CASSPLAGDADTQYF. The chain is built from TRBV5-1 and TRBJ2-3; TRBD2 aligns across 10 bases. Germline lookup yields CDR1 SGHRS and CDR2 YFSETQ. The trim removed 4 bases at V and 4 bases at J, leaving 6 bases unmatched. The CDR3 is 15 amino acids.

This rearrangement joins TRBV12-5 to TRBJ2-5, with a possible D match to TRBD2 (6 bases). This CDR3 is 16 amino acids long. Germline-derived CDR1 and CDR2 are LGHNT and FRNRAP. V lost 1 base and J 5 bases, leaving 17 bases between the germline ends. The CDR3 is CASGLGRGGKTETQYF. CDR3 in DNA: TGTGCTAGTGGTTTGGGACGTGGGGGGAAAACGGAGACCCAGTACTTC.

V and J are TRBV18 and TRBJ1-5; 8 nucleotides match TRBD1. The germline gives CDR1 KGHSH, CDR2 LQKENI. The CDR3 has 14 residues. Trimming at V came to 3 bases and at J to 4 bases, leaving 2 bases not matched to a gene. This CDR3 is CASSPTGVNQPQHF. In DNA form, the CDR3 reads TGTGCCAGCTCACCGACAGGGGTTAATCAGCCCCAGCATTTT.

The chain is built from TRBV9 and TRBJ1-2, with TRBD1 as a possible D gene (6 bases). Trimming took 7 bases from V and 4 from J, leaving 14 bases between them. From germline, CDR1 is SGDLS and CDR2 YYNGEE. The CDR3 consists of 13 residues. In DNA form, the CDR3 reads TGTGCCAGCGGTCACAGGGCAGGCTATGGCTACACCTTC. Its protein is CASGHRAGYGYTF. Variable domain in full (rest from reference TRBV9 and TRBJ1-2): DSGVTQTPKHLITATGQRVTLRCSPRSGDLSVYWYQQSLDQGLQFLIQYYNGEERAKGNILERFSAQQFPDLHSELNLSSLELGDSALYFCASGHRAGYGYTFGSGTRLTVV.